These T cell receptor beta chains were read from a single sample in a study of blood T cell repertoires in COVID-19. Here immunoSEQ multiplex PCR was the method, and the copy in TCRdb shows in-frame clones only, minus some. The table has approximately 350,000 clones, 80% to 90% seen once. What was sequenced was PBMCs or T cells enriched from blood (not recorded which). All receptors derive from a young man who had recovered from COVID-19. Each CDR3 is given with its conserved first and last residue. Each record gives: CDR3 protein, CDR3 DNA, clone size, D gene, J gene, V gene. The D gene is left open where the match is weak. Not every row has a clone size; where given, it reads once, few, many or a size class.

CDR3: CASSVVGTGVSGANVLTF; DNA: TGTGCCAGCAGTGTAGTAGGGACAGGGGTTTCTGGGGCCAACGTCCTGACTTTC; size: NA; D: TRBD1; J: TRBJ2-6; V: TRBV2
CDR3: CASTKAGVNTEAFF; DNA: TGTGCCAGCACTAAAGCGGGGGTTAACACTGAAGCTTTCTTT; size: NA; D: NA; J: TRBJ1-1; V: TRBV27
CDR3: CSASDRTSSDEQYF; DNA: TGCAGTGCTAGTGACAGGACTAGCTCGGACGAGCAGTACTTC; size: NA; D: TRBD2; J: TRBJ2-7; V: TRBV20-1
CDR3: CASSAPGTGYTF; DNA: TGTGCCAGCAGCGCGCCCGGTACGGGCTACACCTTC; size: once; D: NA; J: TRBJ1-2; V: TRBV5-4
CDR3: CASSPFSAGGNEQFF; DNA: TGTGCCAGCTCACCATTTTCGGCAGGGGGCAATGAGCAGTTCTTC; size: once; D: TRBD1; J: TRBJ2-1; V: TRBV18
CDR3: CATQGGSWTEAFF; DNA: TGTGCCACCCAGGGAGGTTCTTGGACTGAAGCTTTCTTT; size: NA; D: NA; J: TRBJ1-1; V: TRBV10-3
CDR3: CASSIGRTNEKLFF; DNA: TGTGCCAGTAGTATCGGGAGAACTAATGAAAAACTGTTTTTT; size: NA; D: NA; J: TRBJ1-4; V: TRBV19
CDR3: CASSTSGYYNEQFF; DNA: TGTGCCAGCAGTACTAGCGGCTACTACAATGAGCAGTTCTTC; size: NA; D: TRBD2; J: TRBJ2-1; V: TRBV6-5
CDR3: CASTPTGVISYEQYF; DNA: TGTGCCAGTACCCCAACGGGGGTGATCTCCTACGAGCAGTACTTC; size: NA; D: NA; J: TRBJ2-7; V: TRBV19
CDR3: CASSQDVTYEQYF; DNA: TGCGCCAGCAGCCAAGATGTAACCTACGAGCAGTACTTC; size: NA; D: NA; J: TRBJ2-7; V: TRBV4-3
CDR3: CASGSGSYEQYF; DNA: TGTGCTAGTGGTTCCGGGAGCTACGAGCAGTACTTC; size: NA; D: NA; J: TRBJ2-7; V: TRBV12-5
CDR3: CASSHYRGRIMNTEAFF; DNA: TGTGCCAGCAGCCATTACAGGGGGCGGATAATGAACACTGAAGCTTTCTTT; size: NA; D: TRBD1; J: TRBJ1-1; V: TRBV11-2
CDR3: CASSYGGGRNTEAFF; DNA: TGTGCCAGCAGTTACGGGGGCGGTCGGAACACTGAAGCTTTCTTT; size: NA; D: NA; J: TRBJ1-1; V: TRBV6-5
CDR3: CASSLTSGGPYEQYF; DNA: TGTGCCAGCAGTTTAACTAGCGGGGGCCCTTACGAGCAGTACTTC; size: NA; D: TRBD2; J: TRBJ2-7; V: TRBV28